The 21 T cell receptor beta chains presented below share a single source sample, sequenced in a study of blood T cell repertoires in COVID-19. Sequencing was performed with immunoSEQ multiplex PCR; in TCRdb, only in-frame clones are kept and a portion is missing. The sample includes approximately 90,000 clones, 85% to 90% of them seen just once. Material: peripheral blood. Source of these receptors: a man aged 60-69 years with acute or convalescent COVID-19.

The CDR3 DNA follows: TGTGCCAGCAGCCAAGAGGGCAGGGTCAATTCACCCCTCCACTTT. Its translation is CASSQEGRVNSPLHF. The chain combines TRBV4-2 with TRBJ1-6, with D tentatively TRBD1 (5 bases). Trimming pared 0 bases from V and 7 bases from J, leaving 10 bases between. The CDR3 has 15 amino acids. CDR1 and CDR2 (germline): LGHNA, YNFKEQ.

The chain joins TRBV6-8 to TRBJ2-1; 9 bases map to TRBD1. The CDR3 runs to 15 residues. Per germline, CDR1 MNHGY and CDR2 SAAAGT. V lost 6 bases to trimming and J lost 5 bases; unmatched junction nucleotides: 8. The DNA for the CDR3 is TGTGCCAGCAGAAAGTTGGGGACAGGGCACAATGAGCAGTTCTTC. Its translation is CASRKLGTGHNEQFF.

CDR3 residues: CASSLLHQATYEQYF. Here the CDR3 DNA reads TGTGCCAGCAGCTTACTACATCAGGCCACCTACGAGCAGTACTTC. The chain is built from TRBV7-2 and TRBJ2-7; D not resolved. CDR1 and CDR2 (germline): SGHTA, FQGNSA. The CDR3 runs 15 residues. The V end lost 2 bases, the J end lost 2 bases, and 13 bases lay between the germline ends.

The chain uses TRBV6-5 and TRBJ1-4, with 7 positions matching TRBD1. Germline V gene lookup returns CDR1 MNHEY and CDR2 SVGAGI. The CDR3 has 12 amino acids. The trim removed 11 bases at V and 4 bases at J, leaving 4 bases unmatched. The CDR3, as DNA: TGTGCCGCACAGGGGAATAATGAAAAACTGTTTTTT. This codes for CAAQGNNEKLFF.

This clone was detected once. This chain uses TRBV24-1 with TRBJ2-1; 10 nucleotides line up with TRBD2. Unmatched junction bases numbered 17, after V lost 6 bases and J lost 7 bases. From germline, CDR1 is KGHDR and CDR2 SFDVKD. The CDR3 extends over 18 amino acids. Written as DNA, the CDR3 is TGTGCCACCAGTAGAGCGGGAGGGCCTTTATTAGTTGGGAATGAGCAGTTCTTC. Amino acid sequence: CATSRAGGPLLVGNEQFF.

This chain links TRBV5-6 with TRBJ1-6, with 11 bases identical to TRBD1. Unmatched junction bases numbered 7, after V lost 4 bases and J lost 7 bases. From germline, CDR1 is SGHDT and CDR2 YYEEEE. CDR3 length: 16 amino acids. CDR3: CASSGRDRGVNSPLHF. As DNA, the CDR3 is TGTGCCAGCAGCGGCCGGGACAGGGGGGTAAATTCACCCCTCCACTTT.

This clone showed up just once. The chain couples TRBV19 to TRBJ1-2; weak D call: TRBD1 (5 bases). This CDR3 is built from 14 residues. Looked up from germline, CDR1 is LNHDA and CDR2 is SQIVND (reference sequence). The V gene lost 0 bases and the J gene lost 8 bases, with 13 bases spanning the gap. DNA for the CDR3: TGTGCCAGTAGTATAGATCTCAGGGCCGGCGGCTACACCTTC. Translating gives CASSIDLRAGGYTF.

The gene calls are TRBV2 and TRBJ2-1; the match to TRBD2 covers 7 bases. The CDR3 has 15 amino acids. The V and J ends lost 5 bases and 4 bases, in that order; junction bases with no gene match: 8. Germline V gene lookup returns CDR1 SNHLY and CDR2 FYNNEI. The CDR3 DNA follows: TGTGCCAGCAGTCCAACTAGCGCCGGTTACAATGAGCAGTTCTTC. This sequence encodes CASSPTSAGYNEQFF.

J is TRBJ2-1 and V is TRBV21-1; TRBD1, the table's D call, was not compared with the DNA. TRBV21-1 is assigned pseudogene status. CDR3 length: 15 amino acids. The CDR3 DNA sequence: TGTGCCAGCAGCAAGGGACAGAGAAGGGTCAATGAGCAGTTCTTC. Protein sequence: CASSKGQRRVNEQFF.

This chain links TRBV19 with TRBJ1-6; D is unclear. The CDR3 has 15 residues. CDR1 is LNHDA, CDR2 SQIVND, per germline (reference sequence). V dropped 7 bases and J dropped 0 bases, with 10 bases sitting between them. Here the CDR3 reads CASKAGLSYNSPLHF. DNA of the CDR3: TGTGCCAGTAAAGCAGGCCTCTCCTATAATTCACCCCTCCACTTT.

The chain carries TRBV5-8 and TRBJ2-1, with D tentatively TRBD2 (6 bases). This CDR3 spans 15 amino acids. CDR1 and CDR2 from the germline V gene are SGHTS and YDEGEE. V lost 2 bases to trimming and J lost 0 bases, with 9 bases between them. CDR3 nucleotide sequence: TGTGCCAGCAGCTTTCGGGGGATCTCCTACAATGAGCAGTTCTTC. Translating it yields CASSFRGISYNEQFF. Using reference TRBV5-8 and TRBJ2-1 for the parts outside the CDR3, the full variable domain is EAGVTQSPTHLIKTRGQQATLRCSPISGHTSVYWYQQALGLGLQFLLWYDEGEERNRGNFPPRFSGRQFPNYSSELNVNALELEDSALYLCASSFRGISYNEQFFGPGTRLTVL.

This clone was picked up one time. The CDR3 sequence is CASSWGTSGTYEQYF. The CDR3 nucleotides are TGTGCCAGCAGTTGGGGGACTAGCGGGACCTACGAGCAGTACTTC. The chain carries TRBV28 and TRBJ2-7, with 13 bases identical to TRBD2. CDR1 is MDHEN, CDR2 SYDVKM, per germline. Losses at the gene ends were 4 bases for V and 2 bases for J; bases not matched to a gene: 2. This CDR3 region has 15 residues.

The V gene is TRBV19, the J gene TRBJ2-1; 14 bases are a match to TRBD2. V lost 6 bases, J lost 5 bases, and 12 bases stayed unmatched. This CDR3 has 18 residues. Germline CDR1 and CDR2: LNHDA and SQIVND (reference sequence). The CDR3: CASRATGTSGSSHNEQFF. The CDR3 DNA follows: TGTGCCAGTAGAGCAACCGGGACTAGCGGGAGTTCACACAATGAGCAGTTCTTC.

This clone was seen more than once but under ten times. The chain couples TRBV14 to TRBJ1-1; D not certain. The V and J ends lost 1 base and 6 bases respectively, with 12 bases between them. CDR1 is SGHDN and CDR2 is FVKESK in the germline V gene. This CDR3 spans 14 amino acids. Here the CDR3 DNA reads TGTGCCAGCAGCCAAGTTTACGGGGTGGCTGAAGCTTTCTTT. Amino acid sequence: CASSQVYGVAEAFF.

The CDR3: CASSWGTGNHNEQFF. CDR3 in DNA: TGTGCCAGCAGCTGGGGGACAGGGAACCACAATGAGCAGTTCTTC. The chain is built from TRBV7-6 and TRBJ2-1; 9 positions agree with TRBD1. CDR3 size: 15 residues. The V gene end was trimmed by 4 bases and the J gene end by 5 bases; junction bases not matched to a gene: 6. In germline, CDR1 is SGHVS, CDR2 FNYEAQ.

CDR3 DNA sequence: TGTGCCAGTAGTATTATTGATGGGTCCAGGGGGCATGGCTACACCTTC. Translating it yields CASSIIDGSRGHGYTF. The chain carries TRBV19 and TRBJ1-2, with 8 bases aligning to TRBD1. The CDR3 has 16 residues. The V gene's germline CDR1 is LNHDA and CDR2 SQIVND (reference sequence). V was pared by 3 bases and J by 6 bases, with 12 bases of the junction left unmatched.

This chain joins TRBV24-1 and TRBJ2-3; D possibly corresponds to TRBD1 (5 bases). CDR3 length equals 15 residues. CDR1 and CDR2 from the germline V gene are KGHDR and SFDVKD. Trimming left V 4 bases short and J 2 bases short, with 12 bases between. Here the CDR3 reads CATSDTRQFTDTQYF. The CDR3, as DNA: TGTGCCACCAGTGACACTCGACAGTTCACAGATACGCAGTATTTT.

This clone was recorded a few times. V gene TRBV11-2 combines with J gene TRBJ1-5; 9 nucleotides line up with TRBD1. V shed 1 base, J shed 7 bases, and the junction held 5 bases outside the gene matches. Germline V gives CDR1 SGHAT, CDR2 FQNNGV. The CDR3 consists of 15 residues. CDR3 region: CASSLGGQGEQPQHF. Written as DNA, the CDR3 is TGTGCCAGCAGCTTAGGGGGACAGGGAGAACAGCCCCAGCATTTT.

The CDR3 reads CAISESRASGVSTDTQYF. The CDR3 coding sequence is TGTGCCATCAGTGAGTCAAGGGCTAGCGGGGTTAGCACAGATACGCAGTATTTT. J is TRBJ2-3 and V is TRBV10-3; 9 bases match TRBD2. CDR3 size: 18 residues. V was clipped by 0 bases and J by 0 bases; unmatched bases: 7. Germline lookup yields CDR1 ENHRY and CDR2 SYGVKD.

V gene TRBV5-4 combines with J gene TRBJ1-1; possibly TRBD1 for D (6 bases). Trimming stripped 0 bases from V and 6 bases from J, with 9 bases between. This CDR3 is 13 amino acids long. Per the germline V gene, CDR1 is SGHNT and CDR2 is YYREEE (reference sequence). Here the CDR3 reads CASSLDRVSEAFF. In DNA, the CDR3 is TGTGCCAGCAGCTTGGACAGGGTCTCTGAAGCTTTCTTT.

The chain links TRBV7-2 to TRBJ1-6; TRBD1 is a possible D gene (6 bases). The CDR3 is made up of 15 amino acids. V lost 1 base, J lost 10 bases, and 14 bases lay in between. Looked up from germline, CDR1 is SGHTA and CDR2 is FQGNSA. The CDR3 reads CASSLEGGRRSPLHF. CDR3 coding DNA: TGTGCCAGCAGCTTAGAGGGGGGGCGCAGGTCACCCCTCCACTTT.